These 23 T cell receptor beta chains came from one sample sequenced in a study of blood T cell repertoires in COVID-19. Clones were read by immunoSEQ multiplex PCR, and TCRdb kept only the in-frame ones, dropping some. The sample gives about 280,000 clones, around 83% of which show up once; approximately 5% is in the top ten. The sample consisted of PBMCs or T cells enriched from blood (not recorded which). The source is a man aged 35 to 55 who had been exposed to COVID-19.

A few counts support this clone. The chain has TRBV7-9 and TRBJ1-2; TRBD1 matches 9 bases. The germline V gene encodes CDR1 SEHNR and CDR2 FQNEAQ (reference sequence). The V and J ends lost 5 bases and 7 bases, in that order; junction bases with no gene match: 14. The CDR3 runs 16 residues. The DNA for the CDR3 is TGTGCCAGCAGCCCTGCTGGGACAGGGTTTCAAAGTGGCTACACCTTC. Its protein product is CASSPAGTGFQSGYTF.

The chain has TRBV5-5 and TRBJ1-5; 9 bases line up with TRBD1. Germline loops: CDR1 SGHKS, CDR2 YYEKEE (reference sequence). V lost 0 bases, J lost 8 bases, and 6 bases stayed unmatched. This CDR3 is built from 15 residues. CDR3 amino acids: CASSLGDRVFEPQHF. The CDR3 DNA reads TGTGCCAGCAGCTTGGGGGACAGGGTTTTTGAGCCCCAGCATTTT.

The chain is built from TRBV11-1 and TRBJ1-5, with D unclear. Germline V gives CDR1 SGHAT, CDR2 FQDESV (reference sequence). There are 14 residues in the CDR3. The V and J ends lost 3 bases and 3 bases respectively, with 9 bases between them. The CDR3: CASSLFSPNQPQHF. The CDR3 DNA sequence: TGTGCCAGCAGCTTGTTTTCTCCCAATCAGCCCCAGCATTTT.

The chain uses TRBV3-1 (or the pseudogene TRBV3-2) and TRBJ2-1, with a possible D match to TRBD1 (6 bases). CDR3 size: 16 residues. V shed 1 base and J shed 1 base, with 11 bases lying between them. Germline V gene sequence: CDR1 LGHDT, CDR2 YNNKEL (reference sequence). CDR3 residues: CASSQGEQGSYNEQFF. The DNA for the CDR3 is TGTGCCAGCAGCCAAGGGGAACAGGGATCCTACAATGAGCAGTTCTTC.

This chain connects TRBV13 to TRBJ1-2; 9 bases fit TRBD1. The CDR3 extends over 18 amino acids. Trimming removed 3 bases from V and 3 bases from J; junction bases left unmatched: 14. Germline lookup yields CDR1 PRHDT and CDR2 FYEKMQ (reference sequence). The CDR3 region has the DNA TGTGCCAGCAGCTTTTCAGTCCCGGGACAGGGTGCTGACTATGGCTACACCTTC. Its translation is CASSFSVPGQGADYGYTF.

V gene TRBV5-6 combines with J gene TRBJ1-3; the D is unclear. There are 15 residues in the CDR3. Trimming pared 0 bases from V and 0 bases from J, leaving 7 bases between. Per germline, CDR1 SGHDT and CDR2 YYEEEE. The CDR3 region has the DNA TGTGCCAGCAGCTTGGGGCAGATCTCTGGAAACACCATATATTTT. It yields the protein CASSLGQISGNTIYF. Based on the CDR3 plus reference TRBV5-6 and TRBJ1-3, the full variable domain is DAGVTQSPTHLIKTRGQQVTLRCSPKSGHDTVSWYQQALGQGPQFIFQYYEEEERQRGNFPDRFSGHQFPNYSSELNVNALLLGDSALYLCASSLGQISGNTIYFGEGSWLTVV.

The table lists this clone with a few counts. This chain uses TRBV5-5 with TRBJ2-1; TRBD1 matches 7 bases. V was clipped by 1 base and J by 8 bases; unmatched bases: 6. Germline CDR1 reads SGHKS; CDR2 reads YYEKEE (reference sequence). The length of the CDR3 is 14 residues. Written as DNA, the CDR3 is TGTGCCAGCAGCTTGACAGGGGTGTTTGATGAGCAGTTCTTC. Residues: CASSLTGVFDEQFF.

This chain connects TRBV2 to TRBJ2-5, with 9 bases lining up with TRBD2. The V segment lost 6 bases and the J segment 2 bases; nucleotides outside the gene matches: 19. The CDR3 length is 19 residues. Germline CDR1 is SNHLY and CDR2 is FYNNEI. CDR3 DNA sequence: TGTGCCAGCAGCCCCCTCCGGGTAGCGGGAGCCAAAAATCAAGAGACCCAGTACTTC. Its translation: CASSPLRVAGAKNQETQYF.

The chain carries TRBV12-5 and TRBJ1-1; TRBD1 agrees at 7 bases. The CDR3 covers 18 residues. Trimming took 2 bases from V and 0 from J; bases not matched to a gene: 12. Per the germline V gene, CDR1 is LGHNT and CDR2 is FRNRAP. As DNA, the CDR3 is TGTGCTAGTGGTTTGACCAAAGGGGGCAGCCAGATGAACACTGAAGCTTTCTTT. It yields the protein CASGLTKGGSQMNTEAFF.

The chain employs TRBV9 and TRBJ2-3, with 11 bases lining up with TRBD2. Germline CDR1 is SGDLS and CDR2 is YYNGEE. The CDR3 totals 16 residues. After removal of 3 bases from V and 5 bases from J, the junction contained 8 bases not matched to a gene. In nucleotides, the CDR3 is TGTGCCAGCAGCGCCGAACTAGCGGGAGATCAAGATACGCAGTATTTT. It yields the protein CASSAELAGDQDTQYF.

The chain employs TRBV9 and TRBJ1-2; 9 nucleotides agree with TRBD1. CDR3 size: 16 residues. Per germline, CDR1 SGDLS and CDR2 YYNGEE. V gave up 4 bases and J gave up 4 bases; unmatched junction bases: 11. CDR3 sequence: CASSTRNRGRAYGYTF. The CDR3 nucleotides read TGTGCCAGCAGCACTAGAAACAGGGGGCGCGCCTATGGCTACACCTTC.

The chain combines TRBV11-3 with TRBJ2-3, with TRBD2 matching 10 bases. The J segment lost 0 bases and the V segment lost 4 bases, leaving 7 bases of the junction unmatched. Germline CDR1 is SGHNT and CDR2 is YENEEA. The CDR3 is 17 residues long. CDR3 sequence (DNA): TGTGCCAGCAGCTCGCGCCTGACTAGCGGGAGCACAGATACGCAGTATTTT. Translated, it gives CASSSRLTSGSTDTQYF.

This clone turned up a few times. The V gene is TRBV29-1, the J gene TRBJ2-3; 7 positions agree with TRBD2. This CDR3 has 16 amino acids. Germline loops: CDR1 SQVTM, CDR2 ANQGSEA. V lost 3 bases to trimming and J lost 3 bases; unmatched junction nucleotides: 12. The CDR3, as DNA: TGCAGCGTTGAGAGTCGGCGGGAGACCATGACAGATACGCAGTATTTT. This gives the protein CSVESRRETMTDTQYF.

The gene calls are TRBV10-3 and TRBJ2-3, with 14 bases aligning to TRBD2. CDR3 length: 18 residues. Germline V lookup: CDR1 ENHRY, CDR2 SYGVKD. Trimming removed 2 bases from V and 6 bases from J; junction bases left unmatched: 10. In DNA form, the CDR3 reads TGTGCCATCAGTGAGCCGCCGGGACTAGCGGGAGCGTTGGATACGCAGTATTTT. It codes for CAISEPPGLAGALDTQYF.

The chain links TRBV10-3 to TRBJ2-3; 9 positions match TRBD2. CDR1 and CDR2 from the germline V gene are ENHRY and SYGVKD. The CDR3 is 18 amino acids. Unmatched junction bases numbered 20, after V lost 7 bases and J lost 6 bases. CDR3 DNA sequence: TGTGCCATCAACCCCAAGGGTTCTAGCGGGACCCCGGGGGATACGCAGTATTTT. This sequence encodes CAINPKGSSGTPGDTQYF.

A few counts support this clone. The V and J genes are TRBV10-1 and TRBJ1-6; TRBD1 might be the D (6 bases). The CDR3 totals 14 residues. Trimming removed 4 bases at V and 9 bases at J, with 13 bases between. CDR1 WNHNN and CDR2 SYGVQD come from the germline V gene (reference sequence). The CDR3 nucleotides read TGCGCCAGCAGTGGGACAGAGCGGTCTTCACCCCTCCACTTT. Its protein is CASSGTERSSPLHF.

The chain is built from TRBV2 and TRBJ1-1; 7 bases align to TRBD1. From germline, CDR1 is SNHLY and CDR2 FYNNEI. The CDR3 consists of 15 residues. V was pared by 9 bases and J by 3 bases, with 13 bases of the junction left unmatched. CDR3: CARDAEGGTYTEAFF. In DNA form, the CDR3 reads TGTGCCAGGGACGCGGAAGGGGGCACGTACACTGAAGCTTTCTTT.

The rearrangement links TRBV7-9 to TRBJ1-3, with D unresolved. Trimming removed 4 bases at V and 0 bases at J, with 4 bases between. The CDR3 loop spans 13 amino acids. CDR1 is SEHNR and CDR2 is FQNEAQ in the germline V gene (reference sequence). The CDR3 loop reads CASSYNSGNTIYF. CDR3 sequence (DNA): TGTGCCAGCAGCTACAACTCTGGAAACACCATATATTTT.

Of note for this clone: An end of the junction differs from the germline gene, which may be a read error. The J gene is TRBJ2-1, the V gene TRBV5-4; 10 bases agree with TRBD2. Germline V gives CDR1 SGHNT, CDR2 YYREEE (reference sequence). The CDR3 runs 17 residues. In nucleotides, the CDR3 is TGTGCCAGCAGCTTGGGCGTAAGGGGTCTAGCGGGAGTTGCGGGGGTCTTC. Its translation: CASSLGVRGLAGVAGVF.

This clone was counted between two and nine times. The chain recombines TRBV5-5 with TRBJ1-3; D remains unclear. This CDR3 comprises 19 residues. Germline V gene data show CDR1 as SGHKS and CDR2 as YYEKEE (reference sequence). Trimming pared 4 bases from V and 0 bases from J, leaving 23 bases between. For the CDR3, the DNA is TGTGCCAGCAGCGTCAACCCCTCATGGGGAGGCAACTCTGGAAACACCATATATTTT. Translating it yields CASSVNPSWGGNSGNTIYF.

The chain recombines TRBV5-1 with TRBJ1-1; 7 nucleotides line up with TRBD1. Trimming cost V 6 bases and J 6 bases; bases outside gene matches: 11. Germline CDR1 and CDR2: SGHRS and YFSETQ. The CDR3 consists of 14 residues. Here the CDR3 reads CASTAYRGRAEAFF. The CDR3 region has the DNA TGCGCCAGCACCGCATACAGGGGAAGGGCTGAAGCTTTCTTT.

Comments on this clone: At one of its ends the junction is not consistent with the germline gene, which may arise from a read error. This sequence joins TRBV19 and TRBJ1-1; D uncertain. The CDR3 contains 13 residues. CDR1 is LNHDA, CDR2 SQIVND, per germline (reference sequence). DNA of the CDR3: TGTGCCAGTAGTCTAGAGGGCCCCACTGAAGCTTTCTTT. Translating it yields CASSLEGPTEAFF. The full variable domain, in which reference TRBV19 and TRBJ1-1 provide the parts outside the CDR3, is DGGITQSPKYLFRKEGQNVTLSCEQNLNHDAMYWYRQDPGQGLRLIYYSQIVNDFQKGDIAEGYSVSREKKESFPLTVTSAQKNPTAFYLCASSLEGPTEAFFGQGTRLTVV.

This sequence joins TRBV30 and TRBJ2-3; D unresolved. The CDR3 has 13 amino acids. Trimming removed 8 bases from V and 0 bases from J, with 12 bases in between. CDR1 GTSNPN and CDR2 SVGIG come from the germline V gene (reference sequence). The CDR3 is CASTGSSTDTQYF. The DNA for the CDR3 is TGTGCCAGTACCGGTTCTAGCACAGATACGCAGTATTTT.